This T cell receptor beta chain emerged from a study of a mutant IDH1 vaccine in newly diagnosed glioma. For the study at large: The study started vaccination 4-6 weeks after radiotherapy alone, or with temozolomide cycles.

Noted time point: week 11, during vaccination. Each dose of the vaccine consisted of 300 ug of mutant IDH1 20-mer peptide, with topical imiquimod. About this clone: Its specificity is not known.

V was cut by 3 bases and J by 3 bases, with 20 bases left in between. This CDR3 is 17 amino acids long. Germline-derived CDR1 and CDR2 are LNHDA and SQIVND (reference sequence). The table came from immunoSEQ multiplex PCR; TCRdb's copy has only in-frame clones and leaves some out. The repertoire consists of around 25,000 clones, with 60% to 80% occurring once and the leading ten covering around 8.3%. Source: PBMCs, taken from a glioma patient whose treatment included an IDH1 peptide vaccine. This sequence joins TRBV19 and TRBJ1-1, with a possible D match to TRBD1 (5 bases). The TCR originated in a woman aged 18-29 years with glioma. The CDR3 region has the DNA TGTGCCAGTAGTATCGATGGGGGACGTCGGTCCCACACTGAAGCTTTCTTT. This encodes CASSIDGGRRSHTEAFF.